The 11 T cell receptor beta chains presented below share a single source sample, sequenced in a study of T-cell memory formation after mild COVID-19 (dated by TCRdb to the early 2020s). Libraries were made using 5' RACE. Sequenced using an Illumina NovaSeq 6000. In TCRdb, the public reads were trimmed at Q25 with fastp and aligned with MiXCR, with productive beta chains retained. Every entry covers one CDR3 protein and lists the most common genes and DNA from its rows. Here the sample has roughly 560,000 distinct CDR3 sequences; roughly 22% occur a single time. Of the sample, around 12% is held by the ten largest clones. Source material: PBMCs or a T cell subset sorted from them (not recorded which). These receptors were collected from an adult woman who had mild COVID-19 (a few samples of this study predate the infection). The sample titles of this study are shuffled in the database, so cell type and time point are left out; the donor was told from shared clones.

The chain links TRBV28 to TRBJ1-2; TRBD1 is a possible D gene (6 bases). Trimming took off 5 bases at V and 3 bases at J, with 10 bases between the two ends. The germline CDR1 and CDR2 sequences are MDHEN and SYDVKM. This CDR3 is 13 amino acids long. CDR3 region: CASSPGEYYGYTF. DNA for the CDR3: TGTGCCAGCAGTCCAGGGGAGTACTATGGCTACACCTTC.

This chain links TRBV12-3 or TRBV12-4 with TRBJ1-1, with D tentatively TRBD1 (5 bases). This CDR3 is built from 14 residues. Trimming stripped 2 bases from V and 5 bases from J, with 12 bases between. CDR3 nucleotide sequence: TGTGCCAGCAGTTTATCCCGGGGACTGACTGAAGCTTTCTTT. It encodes CASSLSRGLTEAFF.

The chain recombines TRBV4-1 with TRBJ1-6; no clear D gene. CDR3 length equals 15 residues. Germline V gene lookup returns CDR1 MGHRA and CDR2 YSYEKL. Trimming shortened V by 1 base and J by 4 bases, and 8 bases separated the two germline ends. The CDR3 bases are TGCGCCAGCAGCCAAGGGCGAGATTATAATTCACCCCTCCACTTT. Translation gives CASSQGRDYNSPLHF.

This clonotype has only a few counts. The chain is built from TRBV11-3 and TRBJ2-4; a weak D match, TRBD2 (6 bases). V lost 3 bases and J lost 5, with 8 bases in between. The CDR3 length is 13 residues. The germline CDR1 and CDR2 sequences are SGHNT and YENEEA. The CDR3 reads CASSLGGENIQYF. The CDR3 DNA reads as TGTGCCAGCAGCTTGGGGGGAGAAAACATTCAGTACTTC.

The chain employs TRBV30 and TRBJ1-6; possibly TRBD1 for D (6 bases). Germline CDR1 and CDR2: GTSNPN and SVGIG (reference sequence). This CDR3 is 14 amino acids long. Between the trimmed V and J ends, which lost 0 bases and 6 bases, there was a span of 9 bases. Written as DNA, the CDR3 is TGTGCCTGGAGTGTAGAAGGGGGTAATTCACCCCTCCACTTT. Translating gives CAWSVEGGNSPLHF. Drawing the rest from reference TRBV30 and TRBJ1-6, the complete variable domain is SQTIHQWPATLVQPVGSPLSLECTVEGTSNPNLYWYRQAAGRGLQLLFYSVGIGQISSEVPQNLSASRPQDRQFILSSKKLLLSDSGFYLCAWSVEGGNSPLHFGNGTRLTVT.

The DNA of the CDR3 is TGTGCCAGCAGCTCACTAGCCCAAATTCCGTATTTT. Its translation: CASSSLAQIPYF. The chain combines TRBV7-9 with TRBJ2-3; D perhaps matches TRBD2 (6 bases). The CDR3 is made up of 12 amino acids. Germline values: CDR1 SEHNR, CDR2 FQNEAQ (reference sequence). Trimming removed 4 bases from V and 14 bases from J, with 16 bases in between.

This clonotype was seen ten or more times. CDR3 bases: TGTGCCAGCAGAGCACAGAGCTCCTACGAGCAGTACTTC. Translating gives CASRAQSSYEQYF. V is TRBV6-5 and J is TRBJ2-7; D ambiguous. Trimming left V 6 bases short and J 0 bases short, with 9 bases between. Germline V gives CDR1 MNHEY, CDR2 SVGAGI. CDR3 length equals 13 residues.

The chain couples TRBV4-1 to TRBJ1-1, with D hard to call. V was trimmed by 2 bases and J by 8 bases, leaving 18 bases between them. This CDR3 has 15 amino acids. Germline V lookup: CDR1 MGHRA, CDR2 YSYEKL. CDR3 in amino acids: CASSQRRGSTAEAFF. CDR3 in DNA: TGCGCCAGCAGCCAAAGACGGGGATCCACCGCGGAAGCTTTCTTT.

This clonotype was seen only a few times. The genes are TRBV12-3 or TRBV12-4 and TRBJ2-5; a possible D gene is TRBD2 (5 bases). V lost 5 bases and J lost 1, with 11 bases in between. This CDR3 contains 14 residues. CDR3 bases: TGTGCCAGCAGTCACCGGGATCCCCAAGAGACCCAGTACTTC. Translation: CASSHRDPQETQYF.

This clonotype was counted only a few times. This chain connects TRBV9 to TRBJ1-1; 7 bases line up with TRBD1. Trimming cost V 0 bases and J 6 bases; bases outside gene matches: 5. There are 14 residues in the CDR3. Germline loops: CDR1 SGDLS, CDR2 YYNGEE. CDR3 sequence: CASSVGGGVPEAFF. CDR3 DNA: TGTGCCAGCAGCGTAGGAGGGGGCGTCCCTGAAGCTTTCTTT. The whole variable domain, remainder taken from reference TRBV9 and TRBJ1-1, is DSGVTQTPKHLITATGQRVTLRCSPRSGDLSVYWYQQSLDQGLQFLIQYYNGEERAKGNILERFSAQQFPDLHSELNLSSLELGDSALYFCASSVGGGVPEAFFGQGTRLTVV.

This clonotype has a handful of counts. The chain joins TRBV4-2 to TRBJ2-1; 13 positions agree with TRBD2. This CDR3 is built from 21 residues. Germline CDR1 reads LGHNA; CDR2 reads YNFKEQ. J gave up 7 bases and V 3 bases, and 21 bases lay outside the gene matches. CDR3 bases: TGTGCCAGCAGCCATCCCTCTGGACTAGCGGGAGACTATGGGTGGGGGAATGAGCAGTTCTTC. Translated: CASSHPSGLAGDYGWGNEQFF.